One and the same sample provided the 21 T cell receptor beta chains below, sequenced in a study of CD8 T cells in Susac syndrome. With random hexamers, 0.5 to 1 ug RNA was reverse transcribed. TCRdb redid the calling of the immunoSEQ multiplex PCR reads with MiXCR, one entry per CDR3 protein. The sample comprises some 94,000 distinct CDR3 sequences, over 90% of which are singletons, and about 0.3% rests with the top ten. The sample consisted of CD4+ T cells from PBMCs. These receptors originate from a human donor with Susac syndrome.

The chain uses TRBV5-6 and TRBJ2-5; D remains unclear. V was cut by 1 base and J by 6 bases, with 13 bases left in between. The V gene's germline CDR1 is SGHDT and CDR2 YYEEEE. CDR3 length equals 14 residues. CDR3 sequence: CASSLMVGLQTQYF. The CDR3 DNA reads as TGTGCCAGCAGCTTGATGGTAGGGCTGCAGACCCAGTACTTC.

This chain links TRBV20-1 with TRBJ1-2; maybe TRBD1 (5 bases). CDR1 is DFQATT and CDR2 is SNEGSKA in the germline V gene (reference sequence). This CDR3 contains 10 residues. Here the CDR3 DNA reads TGCAAAGCAGGGTGGGAGGGCTACACCTTC. Encoded protein: CKAGWEGYTF.

This rearrangement joins TRBV15 to TRBJ2-6; D ambiguous. CDR3 size: 17 residues. Germline values: CDR1 LNHNV, CDR2 YYDKDF (reference sequence). Trimming stripped 0 bases from V and 4 bases from J, with 13 bases between. The CDR3 sequence: CATSRDWGISGANVLTF. DNA of the CDR3: TGTGCCACCAGCAGAGATTGGGGAATATCAGGGGCCAACGTCCTGACTTTC.

Here the CDR3 DNA reads TGTGCCTGGAGTGTAACCTTCCCCCAGGGTTTCACCTACGAGCAGTACTTC. It is translated as CAWSVTFPQGFTYEQYF. The chain recombines TRBV30 with TRBJ2-7; the D gene is possibly TRBD1 (5 bases). The CDR3 length is 17 residues. Per the germline V gene, CDR1 is GTSNPN and CDR2 is SVGIG (reference sequence). V lost 0 bases and J 2 bases, leaving 20 bases between the germline ends.

This chain links TRBV29-1 with TRBJ2-4; D possibly corresponds to TRBD1 (6 bases). The CDR3 sequence is 13 residues long. Germline V gene data show CDR1 as SQVTM and CDR2 as ANQGSEA. V lost 8 bases, J lost 8 bases, and 19 bases lay in between. The CDR3 is CSTRTDRRDIQYF. CDR3 in DNA: TGCAGCACCCGGACAGACAGGAGAGACATTCAGTACTTC.

This clonotype appeared once. This chain joins TRBV27 and TRBJ2-1, with 7 bases matching TRBD1. With 6 bases clipped from V and 2 bases from J, the junction kept 10 bases outside the gene matches. The CDR3 spans 16 residues. The germline gives CDR1 MNHEY, CDR2 SMNVEV (reference sequence). For the CDR3, the DNA is TGTGCCAGCAGCTTCACGGGGACAGACACCTACAATGAGCAGTTCTTC. Protein sequence: CASSFTGTDTYNEQFF.

This clonotype was counted a single time. CDR3 DNA: TGTGCCAGCAGTTTATCCGGGGAGGAAGAGACCCAGTACTTC. It is translated as CASSLSGEEETQYF. The chain is built from TRBV12-3 or TRBV12-4 and TRBJ2-5; D might be TRBD2 (6 bases). V lost 2 bases and J lost 3, with 10 bases in between. The CDR3 runs 14 residues.

V usage is TRBV7-2 and J usage is TRBJ2-1; D assignment may be TRBD1 or TRBD2 (6 bases each). This CDR3 is built from 16 residues. V was clipped by 0 bases and J by 2 bases, with 11 bases between them. Looked up from germline, CDR1 is SGHTA and CDR2 is FQGNSA. The CDR3 spells CASSLASRGPYNEQFF. The CDR3 bases are TGTGCCAGCAGCTTAGCGTCTCGGGGGCCCTACAATGAGCAGTTCTTC. The variable domain in full, completed from reference TRBV7-2 and TRBJ2-1, reads GAGVSQSPSNKVTEKGKDVELRCDPISGHTALYWYRQSLGQGLEFLIYFQGNSAPDKSGLPSDRFSAERTGGSVSTLTIQRTQQEDSAVYLCASSLASRGPYNEQFFGPGTRLTVL.

This clonotype occurred once. The J gene is TRBJ1-1, the V gene TRBV7-9; D gene ambiguous. This CDR3 is built from 13 residues. The V end lost 6 bases, the J end lost 2 bases, and 10 bases lay between the germline ends. Germline V lookup: CDR1 SEHNR, CDR2 FQNEAQ (reference sequence). CDR3 region: CASSFDINTEAFF. The DNA of the CDR3 is TGTGCCAGCAGTTTCGATATTAACACTGAAGCTTTCTTT.

This chain connects TRBV20-1 to TRBJ1-2, with TRBD1 matching over 10 bases. With 5 bases clipped from V and 5 bases from J, the junction kept 5 bases outside the gene matches. This CDR3 is built from 13 residues. Germline V gives CDR1 DFQATT, CDR2 SNEGSKA (reference sequence). The CDR3: CSAPGQGGYGYTF. The CDR3 DNA sequence: TGCAGTGCTCCCGGACAGGGGGGATATGGCTACACCTTC.

This chain uses TRBV29-1 with TRBJ1-2; no clear D. Germline V CDR1 and CDR2: SQVTM, ANQGSEA. V gave up 3 bases and J gave up 6 bases, with 11 bases separating them. This CDR3 spans 12 amino acids. The CDR3 is CSVESQADGYTF. The CDR3 DNA follows: TGCAGCGTTGAGTCCCAGGCCGATGGCTACACCTTC. Variable domain in full (rest from reference TRBV29-1 and TRBJ1-2): SAVISQKPSRDICQRGTSLTIQCQVDSQVTMMFWYRQQPGQSLTLIATANQGSEATYESGFVIDKFPISRPNLTFSTLTVSNMSPEDSSIYLCSVESQADGYTFGSGTRLTVV.

This rearrangement joins TRBV15 to TRBJ1-6; D might be TRBD1 (6 bases). Trimming cost V 5 bases and J 7 bases, with 15 bases left between them. CDR1 and CDR2 from the germline V gene are LNHNV and YYDKDF (reference sequence). CDR3 length: 15 residues. CDR3 region: CATSPDQGRNSPLHF. The CDR3 nucleotides read TGTGCCACCAGCCCGGATCAGGGGAGAAATTCACCCCTCCACTTT.

The chain couples TRBV29-1 to TRBJ1-4, with D possibly matching TRBD1 (5 bases). The CDR3 totals 12 residues. Per the germline V gene, CDR1 is SQVTM and CDR2 is ANQGSEA. V was trimmed by 6 bases and J by 5 bases, leaving 10 bases between them. CDR3 residues: CSVATANEKLFF. The CDR3 nucleotides read TGCAGCGTCGCGACAGCGAATGAAAAACTGTTTTTT.

V gene TRBV11-2 combines with J gene TRBJ1-1; D gene unclear. Trimming took off 5 bases at V and 9 bases at J, with 10 bases between the two ends. The germline V gene has CDR1 SGHAT and CDR2 FQNNGV. The CDR3 length is 11 residues. The CDR3 region is CASSPKIKAFF. CDR3 nucleotides: TGTGCCAGCAGCCCCAAAATAAAAGCTTTCTTT.

Points on this clonotype: A junction end diverges from the germline sequence, so it may reflect a read error. V is TRBV30 and J is TRBJ1-5; D might be TRBD1 (5 bases). Germline CDR1 is GTSNPN and CDR2 is SVGIG (reference sequence). CDR3 length: 13 amino acids. The CDR3 DNA sequence: TGTGCCTGGAGTATTGGGACCAATCAGCTCCAGCATTTT. Its translation: CAWSIGTNQLQHF.

The V call is TRBV20-1, the J call TRBJ1-1, with 9 bases fitting TRBD1. The CDR3 is 15 residues long. J gave up 7 bases and V 2 bases, and 11 bases lay outside the gene matches. Germline V gene lookup returns CDR1 DFQATT and CDR2 SNEGSKA (reference sequence). The chain's CDR3 is CSARSVDRGGGEAFF. DNA of the CDR3: TGCAGTGCTAGATCCGTGGACAGGGGAGGGGGTGAAGCTTTCTTT.

The rearrangement joins TRBV6-1 to TRBJ2-4; 11 bases line up with TRBD2. The germline V gene encodes CDR1 MNHNS and CDR2 SASEGT. The CDR3 has 17 residues. The ends lost 8 bases at V and 3 bases at J; junction bases unmatched: 12. The DNA for the CDR3 is TGTGCCAGCTGTCGGCTAGCGGGGGGTGAAGGCAAAAACATTCAGTACTTC. Translation: CASCRLAGGEGKNIQYF.

This clonotype was observed once. The chain links TRBV2 to TRBJ1-2; D is unresolved. Trimming removed 6 bases at V and 6 bases at J, with 17 bases between. Germline CDR1 SNHLY, CDR2 FYNNEI. The CDR3 length is 14 residues. The CDR3 here is CASSGSEVLNGYTF. CDR3 DNA sequence: TGTGCCAGCAGCGGGTCGGAGGTCTTGAATGGCTACACCTTC.

The chain combines TRBV29-1 with TRBJ1-1; D possibly corresponds to TRBD1 (5 bases). The length of the CDR3 is 13 residues. Between the trimmed V and J ends, which lost 5 bases and 10 bases, there was a span of 20 bases. CDR1 SQVTM and CDR2 ANQGSEA come from the germline V gene. The CDR3 bases are TGCAGCGTTCAGACGGGTGGCCAGGGTGCAGCTTTCTTT. It yields the protein CSVQTGGQGAAFF.

This clonotype appeared once. The CDR3 DNA follows: TGTGCCAGCACCCCCGACAGCTCCTCCTACGAGCAGTACTTC. Translation gives CASTPDSSSYEQYF. This chain joins TRBV7-2 and TRBJ2-7; maybe TRBD1 (5 bases). The germline CDR1 and CDR2 sequences are SGHTA and FQGNSA. The CDR3 loop spans 14 amino acids. V was shortened by 7 bases and J by 0 bases, with 13 bases between the two germline ends. Full variable domain (remainder filled in from reference TRBV7-2 and TRBJ2-7): GAGVSQSPSNKVTEKGKDVELRCDPISGHTALYWYRQSLGQGLEFLIYFQGNSAPDKSGLPSDRFSAERTGGSVSTLTIQRTQQEDSAVYLCASTPDSSSYEQYFGPGTRLTVT.

This chain uses TRBV9 with TRBJ1-1, with TRBD1 matching 11 bases. Germline CDR1 reads SGDLS; CDR2 reads YYNGEE. V lost 5 bases, J lost 4 bases, and 4 bases stayed unmatched. CDR3 length: 14 amino acids. DNA for the CDR3: TGTGCCAGCAGTACCGGGACAGGGGGCACTGAAGCTTTCTTT. Its protein product is CASSTGTGGTEAFF.